Sequencing of this T cell receptor (beta chain) was carried out in a study of T cells in Graves' hyperthyroidism and ophthalmopathy. Diagnosis of hyperthyroidism was new in patients aged 18 to 65, and its duration was under 2 months. This clonotype occurred a few times. Antigen specificity is unknown. Broader study findings: Before onset, ophthalmopathy was predicted by the model a median around 6 months earlier.

TCR beta CDR3 regions were amplified from RNA. TCR CDR3 regions were first amplified by RT-PCR with HTBI primers. Each CDR3 protein gets one entry after TCRdb re-called the multiplex PCR reads with MiXCR. The table lists a few hundred thousand distinct CDR3 sequences, roughly 14% of them singletons, with 7.3% in the top ten. With V trimmed by 5 bases and J by 5 bases, 20 bases remained unmatched. The CDR3 loop spans 17 amino acids. Germline V gene lookup returns CDR1 DFQATT and CDR2 SNEGSKA (reference sequence). The sample taken for sequencing was blood. The V gene is TRBV20-1, the J gene TRBJ2-7, with 8 bases fitting TRBD2. The source is a woman aged 25 to 39 with Graves' hyperthyroidism. The CDR3 sequence: CSALRGVAGYIIHEQYF. The CDR3 coding sequence is TGCAGTGCTCTAAGGGGGGTAGCGGGATACATTATCCACGAGCAGTACTTC.